Described below is a single TCR beta chain sequence and its context. Clones were sequenced by immunoSEQ multiplex PCR, and TCRdb holds only the in-frame ones, with some missing. The sample consists of about 60,000 clones, around 73% of them appearing once. The sample is drawn from a study of blood T cell repertoires in COVID-19. Study-level background: Samples representing acute and convalescent COVID-19 were sourced from the United States, Italy and Spain.

Trimming removed 3 bases from V and 3 bases from J, with 15 bases in between. CDR1 SGDLS and CDR2 YYNGEE come from the germline V gene. The CDR3 is made up of 15 amino acids. This clonotype was obtained from a man older than 75 with acute or convalescent COVID-19. Input material: peripheral blood. V and J are TRBV9 and TRBJ1-2; no reliable D call. The CDR3 bases are TGTGCCAGCAGCGAGTCTTCCGGGATGGACTATGGCTACACCTTC. Its translation is CASSESSGMDYGYTF.